The 6 T cell receptor beta chains below were found in one sample sequenced in a study of T cells in tumors after PD-1 blockade. The data were produced by immunoSEQ multiplex PCR, yet TCRdb's version contains in-frame clones alone and is incomplete. The sample includes 60,000 to 75,000 clones, roughly 70% seen only once; the top ten take about 4.5%. The sequencing here drew on PBMCs, taken after anti-PD-1 treatment. The receptors were sampled from a human donor with basal cell carcinoma.

This clone showed up just once. The chain links TRBV30 to TRBJ1-5; D remains ambiguous. Trimming removed 1 base at V and 0 bases at J, with 13 bases between. Germline V CDR1 and CDR2: GTSNPN, SVGIG (reference sequence). The CDR3 is 16 residues long. Here the CDR3 DNA reads TGTGCCTGGAGTGGTAGTCGGAGCCTTAGCAATCAGCCCCAGCATTTT. Translation: CAWSGSRSLSNQPQHF.

The chain links TRBV14 to TRBJ2-5; tentatively, D is TRBD1 (6 bases). CDR3 length equals 15 residues. Germline CDR1 SGHDN, CDR2 FVKESK. Trimming stripped 4 bases from V and 0 bases from J, with 12 bases between. The CDR3 nucleotides read TGTGCCAGCAGCCTCAGGGGCGGGTACCAAGAGACCCAGTACTTC. Its translation is CASSLRGGYQETQYF.

V usage is TRBV9 and J usage is TRBJ1-1; no firm D call. Looked up from germline, CDR1 is SGDLS and CDR2 is YYNGEE. Trimming stripped 0 bases from V and 0 bases from J, with 3 bases between. The length of the CDR3 is 13 residues. CDR3 in DNA: TGTGCCAGCAGCGTAGCCTTGAACACTGAAGCTTTCTTT. Translating it yields CASSVALNTEAFF.

This chain links TRBV30 with TRBJ1-2, with D unclear. This CDR3 comprises 12 residues. Germline CDR1 GTSNPN, CDR2 SVGIG (reference sequence). Trimming left V 0 bases short and J 8 bases short, with 10 bases between. CDR3 in DNA: TGTGCCTGGAGTGTACGAAGGTCGGGCTACACCTTC. This codes for CAWSVRRSGYTF.

This clone has just a few counts. This chain links TRBV2 with TRBJ1-5; the match to TRBD1 covers 9 bases. After removal of 4 bases from V and 5 bases from J, the junction contained 0 bases not matched to a gene. Germline V gene sequence: CDR1 SNHLY, CDR2 FYNNEI. The length of the CDR3 is 13 residues. The CDR3 region is CASSGQGDQPQHF. The CDR3 bases are TGTGCCAGCAGTGGACAGGGGGATCAGCCCCAGCATTTT.

This clone was picked up a small number of times. The chain uses TRBV9 and TRBJ1-6, with no clear D. Trimming shortened V by 0 bases and J by 12 bases, and 10 bases separated the two germline ends. The CDR3 consists of 13 residues. Germline CDR1 is SGDLS and CDR2 is YYNGEE. Here the CDR3 reads CASSVGPSGPLHF. In DNA, the CDR3 is TGTGCCAGCAGCGTAGGCCCTTCAGGACCCCTCCACTTT.